The 5 T cell receptor beta chains listed next were all sequenced from one sample in a study of control samples from healthy donors and cancer patients (dated by TCRdb to 2020 to 2021). Libraries were prepared through the immunoSEQ multiplex PCR assay. The source is immuneACCESS, and TCRdb retained only in-frame sequences with V and J called. Part of the clones is not carried over; for the studies checked, unresolved V genes explain less than half of this, and the remainder is unexplained. Here the sample has some 71,000 clones; around nine tenths occur a single time. The top ten constitute over 15% of the sample. Sample: PBMCs. These receptors originate from a man aged 55 to 70 with lung cancer.

This clone was observed a single time. The chain joins TRBV20-1 to TRBJ2-7, with D perhaps being TRBD1 or TRBD2 (5 bases each). The ends were cut back, 3 bases at V and 8 bases at J, with 11 bases in the middle. This CDR3 comprises 11 residues. CDR1 and CDR2 (germline): DFQATT, SNEGSKA (reference sequence). CDR3 DNA sequence: TGCAGTGCTAGGCTCCGGGACCAGCAGTACTTC. Its protein product is CSARLRDQQYF.

This chain uses TRBV2 with TRBJ1-3; no definite D call. The V gene's germline CDR1 is SNHLY and CDR2 FYNNEI. CDR3 length equals 16 residues. Trimming cost V 6 bases and J 0 bases, with 15 bases left between them. The CDR3 loop is CASRFPKAVSGNTIYF. CDR3 nucleotide sequence: TGTGCCAGCAGGTTCCCTAAGGCCGTCTCTGGAAACACCATATATTTT.

This chain links TRBV6-6 with TRBJ2-1, with 9 bases that match TRBD1. V shed 6 bases and J 1 base; nucleotides not matched to a gene: 10. Germline V lookup: CDR1 MNHNY, CDR2 SVGAGI (reference sequence). This CDR3 has 17 residues. This CDR3 reads CASSRTGGEGSYNEQFF. The CDR3, as DNA: TGTGCCAGCAGCCGAACAGGGGGCGAAGGGTCCTACAATGAGCAGTTCTTC.

The V call is TRBV3-1 (or the pseudogene TRBV3-2), the J call TRBJ2-7; D is unresolved. Germline CDR1 LGHDT, CDR2 YNNKEL (reference sequence). There are 17 residues in the CDR3. V was shortened by 1 base and J by 0 bases, with 16 bases between the two germline ends. CDR3 in DNA: TGTGCCAGCAGCCAAGGAGGAGTACAGACGCCCTCCTACGAGCAGTACTTC. This codes for CASSQGGVQTPSYEQYF.

The chain has TRBV2 and TRBJ2-2; D is undetermined. V was clipped by 6 bases and J by 0 bases, with 14 bases between them. CDR1 SNHLY and CDR2 FYNNEI come from the germline V gene. The CDR3 runs to 16 residues. The CDR3 coding sequence is TGTGCCAGCAGCGGCATGACAAGCGCGAACACCGGGGAGCTGTTTTTT. Its translation: CASSGMTSANTGELFF.